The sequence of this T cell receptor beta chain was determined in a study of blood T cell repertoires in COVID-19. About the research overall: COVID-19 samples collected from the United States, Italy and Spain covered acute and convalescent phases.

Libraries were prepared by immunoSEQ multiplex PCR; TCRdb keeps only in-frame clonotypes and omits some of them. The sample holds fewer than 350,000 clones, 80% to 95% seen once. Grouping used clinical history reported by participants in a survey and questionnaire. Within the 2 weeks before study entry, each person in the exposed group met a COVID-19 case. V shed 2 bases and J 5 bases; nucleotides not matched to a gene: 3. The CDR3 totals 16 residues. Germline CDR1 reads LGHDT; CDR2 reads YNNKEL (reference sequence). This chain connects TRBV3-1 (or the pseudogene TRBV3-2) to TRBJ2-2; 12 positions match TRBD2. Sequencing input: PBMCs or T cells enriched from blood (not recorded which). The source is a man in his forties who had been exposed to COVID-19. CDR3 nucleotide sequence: TGTGCCAGCAGCCAACTAGCGGGGGGGGCAACCGGGGAGCTGTTTTTT. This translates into CASSQLAGGATGELFF.